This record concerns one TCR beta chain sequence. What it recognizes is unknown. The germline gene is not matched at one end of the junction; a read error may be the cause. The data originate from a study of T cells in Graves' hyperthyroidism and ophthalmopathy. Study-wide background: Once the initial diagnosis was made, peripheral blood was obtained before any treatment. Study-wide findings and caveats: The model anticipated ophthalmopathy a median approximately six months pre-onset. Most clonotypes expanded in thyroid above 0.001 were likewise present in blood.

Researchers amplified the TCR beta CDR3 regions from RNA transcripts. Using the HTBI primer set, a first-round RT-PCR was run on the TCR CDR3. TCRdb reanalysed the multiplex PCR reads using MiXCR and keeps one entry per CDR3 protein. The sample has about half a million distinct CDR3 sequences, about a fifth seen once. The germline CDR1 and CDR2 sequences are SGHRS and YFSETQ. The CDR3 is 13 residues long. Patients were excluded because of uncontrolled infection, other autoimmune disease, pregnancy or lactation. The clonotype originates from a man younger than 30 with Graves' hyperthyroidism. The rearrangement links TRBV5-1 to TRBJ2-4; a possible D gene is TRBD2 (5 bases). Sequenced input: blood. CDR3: CASSSLAKDIQYF. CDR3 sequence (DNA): TGCGCCAGCAGCTCTCTAGCCAAAGACATTCAGTACTTC.